This record covers a single T cell receptor (beta chain). A read error may account for a junction end that differs from germline. This CDR3 spans 13 amino acids. Germline V gene lookup returns CDR1 SSHAT and CDR2 FNYEAQ (reference sequence). The data are from a study of blood T cell repertoires in COVID-19. Study-wide context: Some COVID-19 samples were acute and others convalescent; all came from the United States, Italy and Spain.

The repertoire was sequenced with immunoSEQ multiplex PCR; TCRdb's copy has only in-frame clones and lacks some. The sample comprises fewer than 100,000 clones, 88% of which are singletons, and roughly 45% rests with the top ten. Sequencing was performed on peripheral blood. This clonotype was obtained from a human donor in a cohort sampled during active COVID-19. This chain joins TRBV7-7 and TRBJ2-3, with 8 nucleotides matching TRBD2. The CDR3 nucleotides are TGTGCTAGCAGCATAATAGCGGGGGATACGCAGTATTTT. Translating it yields CASSIIAGDTQYF.